Described below is a single T cell receptor (beta chain) sequence and its context. At one boundary the junction diverges from the germline segment, which might be a read error. The table came from immunoSEQ multiplex PCR; TCRdb's copy has only in-frame clones and leaves some out. The sample includes around 100,000 clones, roughly 87% of them seen just once. The record originates from a study of blood T cell repertoires in COVID-19. As for the study in general: Some COVID-19 samples were acute and others convalescent; all came from the United States, Italy and Spain. T cells, B-cell-depleted T cells, or PBMCs supplied cDNA or gDNA.

Those enrolled in Seattle joined during active infection and were followed longitudinally afterward. This CDR3 is 14 amino acids long. Germline V CDR1 and CDR2: SEHNR, FQNEAQ (reference sequence). The chain has TRBV7-9 and TRBJ1-4; D gene unclear. The sequence was collected from a man younger than 30 with COVID-19, enrolled during active disease. Material for sequencing was peripheral blood. The CDR3 is CASSPTSTNEKLLF. The CDR3 DNA is TGTGCCAGCAGCCCAACGAGTACTAATGAAAAACTGCTTTTT.